This is a list of T cell receptor beta chains from one sample in a study of human T cells and chemical hapten exposure. TCRdb independently ran MiXCR on the RACE reads; one entry per CDR3 protein. The sample yields tens of thousands of distinct CDR3 sequences, around 8.8% seen once. The sequenced material came from whole blood. Receptors were obtained from a female donor in good health. Some clones in this sample may be carry-over from other donors' samples. The CDR3 runs from the conserved cysteine through the conserved F or W. The order of the fields is J gene, CDR3 length, V gene, D gene, clone size, CDR3 protein, CDR3 DNA. D genes are given only for firm matches. Clone size appears in some rows only: once, few, many, or a class for an expanded clone.

>TRBJ1-2|12|TRBV25-1|-|many
CASSGALYGYTF
TGTGCCAGCAGTGGGGCACTCTATGGCTACACCTTC
>TRBJ2-7|15|TRBV11-2|TRBD1|-
CTSSFIRDSSYEQYF
TGTACCAGCAGCTTCATCCGGGACAGCTCCTACGAGCAGTACTTC
>TRBJ1-1|14|TRBV24-1|-|few
CATSGPGLNTEAFF
TGTGCCACCAGTGGCCCAGGATTGAACACTGAAGCTTTCTTT
>TRBJ1-4|16|TRBV28|-|-
CASSFYKPGANEKLFF
TGTGCCAGCAGTTTCTATAAGCCGGGGGCTAATGAAAAACTGTTTTTT
>TRBJ2-5|12|TRBV29-1|-|few
CSVGAGAGTQYF
TGCAGCGTTGGCGCAGGGGCAGGAACCCAGTACTTC
>TRBJ2-5|16|TRBV28|TRBD2|few
CASSFPGTSGIETQYF
TGTGCCAGCAGTTTCCCCGGGACTAGCGGGATAGAGACCCAGTACTTC
>TRBJ2-2|15|TRBV12-3/TRBV12-4|TRBD1|few
CASRLLGGETGELFF
TGTGCCAGCAGATTACTAGGGGGCGAAACCGGGGAGCTGTTTTTT
>TRBJ2-6|19|TRBV2|-|few
CASSELSGRALSGANVLTF
TGTGCCAGCAGTGAGCTTTCGGGCAGGGCTCTCTCTGGGGCCAACGTCCTGACTTTC
>TRBJ1-1|17|TRBV5-6|-|many
CASSFYLTTGMNTEAFF
TGTGCCAGCAGCTTCTACCTAACGACAGGCATGAACACTGAAGCTTTCTTT
>TRBJ2-1|14|TRBV5-1|-|-
CASSLGQGYNEQFF
TGCGCCAGCAGCTTGGGGCAGGGCTACAATGAGCAGTTCTTC
>TRBJ2-1|14|TRBV29-1|TRBD2|few
CSVATSGPYNEQFF
TGCAGCGTTGCGACTAGCGGACCGTACAATGAGCAGTTCTTC
>TRBJ1-1|14|TRBV20-1|-|many
CSARNPSTEREAFF
TGCAGTGCTAGAAATCCCTCGACAGAACGTGAAGCTTTCTTT
>TRBJ2-7|15|TRBV27|TRBD1|few
CASSSRDSCSYEQYF
TGTGCCAGCAGTTCCCGGGACAGCTGCTCCTACGAGCAGTACTTC
>TRBJ1-3|14|TRBV12-3/TRBV12-4|-|many
CASTTGPSGNTIYF
TGTGCCAGCACCACAGGTCCCTCTGGAAACACCATATATTTT
>TRBJ2-7|15|TRBV28|-|many
CASRYMGRRGSEQYF
TGTGCCAGTCGCTACATGGGACGACGGGGGTCCGAGCAGTACTTC
>TRBJ2-5|16|TRBV7-9|TRBD2|few
CASSPTTSGYQETQYF
TGTGCCAGCAGCCCGACGACTAGCGGGTACCAAGAGACCCAGTACTTC